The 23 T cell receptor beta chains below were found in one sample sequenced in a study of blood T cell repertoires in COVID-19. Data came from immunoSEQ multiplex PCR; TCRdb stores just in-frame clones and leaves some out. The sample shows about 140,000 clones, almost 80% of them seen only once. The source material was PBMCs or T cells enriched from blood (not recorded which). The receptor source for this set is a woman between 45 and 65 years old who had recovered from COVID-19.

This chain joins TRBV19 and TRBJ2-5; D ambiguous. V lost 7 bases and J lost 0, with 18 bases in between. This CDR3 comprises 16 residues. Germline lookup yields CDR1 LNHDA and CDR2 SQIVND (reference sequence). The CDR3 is CASTDGSALYQETQYF. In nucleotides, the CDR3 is TGTGCCAGTACCGACGGGTCGGCCCTCTACCAAGAGACCCAGTACTTC.

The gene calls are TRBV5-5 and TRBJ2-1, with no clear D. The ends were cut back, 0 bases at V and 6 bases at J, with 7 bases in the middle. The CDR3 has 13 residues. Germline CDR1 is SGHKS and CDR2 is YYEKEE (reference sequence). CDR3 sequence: CASSLGLGNEQFF. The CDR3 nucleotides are TGTGCCAGCAGCTTGGGGCTAGGCAATGAGCAGTTCTTC.

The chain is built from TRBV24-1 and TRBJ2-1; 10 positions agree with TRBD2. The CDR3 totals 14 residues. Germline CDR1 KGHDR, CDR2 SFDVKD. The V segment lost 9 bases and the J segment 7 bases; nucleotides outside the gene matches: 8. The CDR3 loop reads CATGSGGALNEQFF. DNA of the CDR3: TGTGCCACCGGGAGCGGGGGGGCTTTGAATGAGCAGTTCTTC.

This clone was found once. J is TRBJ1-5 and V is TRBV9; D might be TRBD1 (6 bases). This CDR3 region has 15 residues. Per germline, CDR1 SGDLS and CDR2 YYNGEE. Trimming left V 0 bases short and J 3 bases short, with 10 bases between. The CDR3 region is CASSVGGQPNQPQHF. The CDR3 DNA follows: TGTGCCAGCAGCGTAGGGGGACAACCCAATCAGCCCCAGCATTTT.

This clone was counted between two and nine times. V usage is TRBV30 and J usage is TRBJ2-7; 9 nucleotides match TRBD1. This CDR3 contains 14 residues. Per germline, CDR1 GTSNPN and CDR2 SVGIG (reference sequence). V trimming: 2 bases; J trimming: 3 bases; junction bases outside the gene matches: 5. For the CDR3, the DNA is TGTGCCTGGAGTTGGACAGGGGAGGGCTACGAGCAGTACTTC. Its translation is CAWSWTGEGYEQYF.

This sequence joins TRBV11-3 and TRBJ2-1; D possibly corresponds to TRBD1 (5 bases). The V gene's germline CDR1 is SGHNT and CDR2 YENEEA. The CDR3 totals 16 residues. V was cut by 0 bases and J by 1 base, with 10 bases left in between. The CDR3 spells CASSLEGAGSYNEQFF. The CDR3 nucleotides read TGTGCCAGCAGCTTAGAAGGGGCTGGATCCTACAATGAGCAGTTCTTC. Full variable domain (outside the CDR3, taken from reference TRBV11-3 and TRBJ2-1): EAGVVQSPRYKIIEKKQPVAFWCNPISGHNTLYWYLQNLGQGPELLIRYENEEAVDDSQLPKDRFSAERLKGVDSTLKIQPAELGDSAVYLCASSLEGAGSYNEQFFGPGTRLTVL.

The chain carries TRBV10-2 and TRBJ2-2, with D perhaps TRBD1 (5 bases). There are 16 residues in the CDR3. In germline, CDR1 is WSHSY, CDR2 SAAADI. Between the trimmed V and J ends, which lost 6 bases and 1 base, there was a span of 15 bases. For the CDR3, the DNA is TGCGCCAGCAGGGAGCCAGGGCAGGGGAACACCGGGGAGCTGTTTTTT. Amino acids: CASREPGQGNTGELFF.

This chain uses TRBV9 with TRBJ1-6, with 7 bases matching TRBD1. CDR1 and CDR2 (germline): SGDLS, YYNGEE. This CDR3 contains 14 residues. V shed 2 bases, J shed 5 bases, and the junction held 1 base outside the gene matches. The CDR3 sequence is CASSVTGDNSPLHF. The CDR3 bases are TGTGCCAGCAGCGTCACAGGGGATAATTCACCCCTCCACTTT. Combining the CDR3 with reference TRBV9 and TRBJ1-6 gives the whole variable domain DSGVTQTPKHLITATGQRVTLRCSPRSGDLSVYWYQQSLDQGLQFLIQYYNGEERAKGNILERFSAQQFPDLHSELNLSSLELGDSALYFCASSVTGDNSPLHFGNGTRLTVT.

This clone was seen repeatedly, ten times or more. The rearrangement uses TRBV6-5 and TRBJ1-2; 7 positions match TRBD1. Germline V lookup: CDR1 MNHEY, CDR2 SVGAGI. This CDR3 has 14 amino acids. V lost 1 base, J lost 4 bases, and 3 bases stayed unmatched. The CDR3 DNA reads TGTGCCAGCAGTTACTATCCAGGGGGCTATGGCTACACCTTC. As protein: CASSYYPGGYGYTF.

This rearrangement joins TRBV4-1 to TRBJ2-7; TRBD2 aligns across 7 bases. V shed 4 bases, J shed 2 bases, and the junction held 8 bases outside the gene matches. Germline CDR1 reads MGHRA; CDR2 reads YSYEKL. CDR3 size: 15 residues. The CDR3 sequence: CASSPSGGRTYEQYF. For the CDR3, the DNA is TGCGCCAGCAGCCCCTCGGGGGGACGGACCTACGAGCAGTACTTC.

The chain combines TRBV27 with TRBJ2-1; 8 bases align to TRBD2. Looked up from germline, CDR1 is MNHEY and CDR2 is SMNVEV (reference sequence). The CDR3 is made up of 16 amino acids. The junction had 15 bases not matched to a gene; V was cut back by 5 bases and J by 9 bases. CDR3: CASSAPVAGKWGEQFF. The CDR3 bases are TGTGCCAGCAGTGCCCCAGTAGCGGGAAAATGGGGTGAGCAGTTCTTC.

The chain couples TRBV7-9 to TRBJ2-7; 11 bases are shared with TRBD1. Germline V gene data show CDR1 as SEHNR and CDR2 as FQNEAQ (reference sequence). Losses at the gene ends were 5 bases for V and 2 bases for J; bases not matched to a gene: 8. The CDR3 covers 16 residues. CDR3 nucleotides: TGTGCCAGCAGCCCGCCGGGACAGGGGGGGACCTACGAGCAGTACTTC. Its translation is CASSPPGQGGTYEQYF.

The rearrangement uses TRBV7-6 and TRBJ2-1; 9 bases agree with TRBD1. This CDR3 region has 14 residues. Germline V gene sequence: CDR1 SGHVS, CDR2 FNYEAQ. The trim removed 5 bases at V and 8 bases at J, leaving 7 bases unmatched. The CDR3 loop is CASSTGTGFDEQFF. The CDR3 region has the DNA TGTGCCAGCAGCACCGGGACAGGGTTCGATGAGCAGTTCTTC.

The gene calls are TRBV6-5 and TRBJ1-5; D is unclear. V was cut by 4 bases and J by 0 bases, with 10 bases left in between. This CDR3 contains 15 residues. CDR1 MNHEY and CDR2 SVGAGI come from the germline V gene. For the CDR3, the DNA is TGTGCCAGCAGTTTTCGGCGGAATAGCAATCAGCCCCAGCATTTT. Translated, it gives CASSFRRNSNQPQHF.

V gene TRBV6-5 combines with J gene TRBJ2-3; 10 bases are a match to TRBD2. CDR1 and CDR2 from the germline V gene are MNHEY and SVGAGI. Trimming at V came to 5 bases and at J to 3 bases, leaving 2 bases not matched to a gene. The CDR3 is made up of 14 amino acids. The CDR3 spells CASSLAGETDTQYF. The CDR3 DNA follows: TGTGCCAGCAGTCTAGCGGGAGAGACAGATACGCAGTATTTT.

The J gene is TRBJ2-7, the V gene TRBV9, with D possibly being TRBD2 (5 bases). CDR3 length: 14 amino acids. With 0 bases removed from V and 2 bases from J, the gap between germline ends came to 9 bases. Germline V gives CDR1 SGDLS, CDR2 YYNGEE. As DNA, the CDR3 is TGTGCCAGCAGCGTAGATAGCGCAACCTACGAGCAGTACTTC. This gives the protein CASSVDSATYEQYF. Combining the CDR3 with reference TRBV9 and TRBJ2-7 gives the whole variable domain DSGVTQTPKHLITATGQRVTLRCSPRSGDLSVYWYQQSLDQGLQFLIQYYNGEERAKGNILERFSAQQFPDLHSELNLSSLELGDSALYFCASSVDSATYEQYFGPGTRLTVT.

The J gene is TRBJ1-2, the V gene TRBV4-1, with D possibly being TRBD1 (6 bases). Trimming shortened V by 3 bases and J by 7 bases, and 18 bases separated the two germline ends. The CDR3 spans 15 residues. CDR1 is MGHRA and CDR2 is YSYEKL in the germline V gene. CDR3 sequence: CASSHPGQIKSGYTF. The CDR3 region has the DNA TGCGCCAGCAGCCATCCCGGACAGATTAAATCTGGCTACACCTTC.

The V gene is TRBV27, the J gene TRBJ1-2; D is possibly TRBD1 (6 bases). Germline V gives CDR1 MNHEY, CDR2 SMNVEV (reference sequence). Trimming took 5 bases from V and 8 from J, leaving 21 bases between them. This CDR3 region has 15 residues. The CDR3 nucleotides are TGTGCCAGCAGTCGTGGACAGTTTAATTGGGGGGGCTACACCTTC. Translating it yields CASSRGQFNWGGYTF.

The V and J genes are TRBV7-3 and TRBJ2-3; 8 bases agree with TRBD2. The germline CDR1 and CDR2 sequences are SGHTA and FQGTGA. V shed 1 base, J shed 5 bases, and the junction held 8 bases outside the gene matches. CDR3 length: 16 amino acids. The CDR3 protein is CASSLIGTRLVDTQYF. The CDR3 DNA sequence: TGTGCCAGCAGCTTAATTGGGACTAGGCTTGTAGATACGCAGTATTTT.

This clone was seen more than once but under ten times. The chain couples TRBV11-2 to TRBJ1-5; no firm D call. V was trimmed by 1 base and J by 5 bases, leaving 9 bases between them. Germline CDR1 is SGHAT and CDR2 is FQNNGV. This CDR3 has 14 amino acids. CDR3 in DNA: TGTGCCAGCAGCTTAGGCAGGCGAGATCAGCCCCAGCATTTT. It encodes CASSLGRRDQPQHF.

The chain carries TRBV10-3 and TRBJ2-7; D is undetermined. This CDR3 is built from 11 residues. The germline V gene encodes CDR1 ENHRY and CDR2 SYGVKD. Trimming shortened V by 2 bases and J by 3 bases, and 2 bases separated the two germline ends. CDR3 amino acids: CAISELYEQYF. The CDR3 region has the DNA TGTGCCATCAGTGAGCTCTACGAGCAGTACTTC.

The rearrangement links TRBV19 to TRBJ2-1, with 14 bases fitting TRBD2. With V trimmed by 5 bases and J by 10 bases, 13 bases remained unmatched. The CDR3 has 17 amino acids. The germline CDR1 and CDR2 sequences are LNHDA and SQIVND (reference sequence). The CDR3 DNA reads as TGTGCCAGTAGTGACCAGGGACTAGCGGGGGCATTGGGGGAGCAGTTCTTC. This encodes CASSDQGLAGALGEQFF. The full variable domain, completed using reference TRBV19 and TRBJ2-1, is DGGITQSPKYLFRKEGQNVTLSCEQNLNHDAMYWYRQDPGQGLRLIYYSQIVNDFQKGDIAEGYSVSREKKESFPLTVTSAQKNPTAFYLCASSDQGLAGALGEQFFGPGTRLTVL.

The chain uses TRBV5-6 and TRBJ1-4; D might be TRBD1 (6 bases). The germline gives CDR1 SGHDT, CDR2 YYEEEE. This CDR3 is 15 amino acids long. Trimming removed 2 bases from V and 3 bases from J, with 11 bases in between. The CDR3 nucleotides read TGTGCCAGCAGCTTCCAGGGGCGAGCTAATGAAAAACTGTTTTTT. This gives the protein CASSFQGRANEKLFF. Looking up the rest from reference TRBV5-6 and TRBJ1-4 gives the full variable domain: DAGVTQSPTHLIKTRGQQVTLRCSPKSGHDTVSWYQQALGQGPQFIFQYYEEEERQRGNFPDRFSGHQFPNYSSELNVNALLLGDSALYLCASSFQGRANEKLFFGSGTQLSVL.